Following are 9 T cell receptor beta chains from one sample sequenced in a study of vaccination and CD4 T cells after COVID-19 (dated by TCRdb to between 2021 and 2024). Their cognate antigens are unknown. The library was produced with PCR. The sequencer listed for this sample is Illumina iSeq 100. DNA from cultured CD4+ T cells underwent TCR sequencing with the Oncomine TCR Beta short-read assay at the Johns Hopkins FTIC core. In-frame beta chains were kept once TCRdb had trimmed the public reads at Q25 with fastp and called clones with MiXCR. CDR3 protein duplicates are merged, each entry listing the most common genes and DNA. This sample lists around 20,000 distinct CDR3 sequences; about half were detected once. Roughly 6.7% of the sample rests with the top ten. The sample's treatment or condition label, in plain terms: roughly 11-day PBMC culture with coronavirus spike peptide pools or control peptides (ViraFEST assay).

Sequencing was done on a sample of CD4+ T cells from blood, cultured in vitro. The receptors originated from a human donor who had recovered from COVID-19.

CDR3 sequence (DNA): TGTGCCAGCAGTGAAGCGCTTAGGGGGACCTACGAGCAGTACTTC. Residues: CASSEALRGTYEQYF. This sequence joins TRBV6-1 and TRBJ2-7; tentative D call: TRBD1 (6 bases). CDR1 and CDR2 from the germline V gene are MNHNS and SASEGT. The V gene lost 0 bases and the J gene lost 2 bases, with 11 bases spanning the gap. CDR3 length equals 15 residues.

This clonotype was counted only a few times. The DNA for the CDR3 is TGTGCCAGCAGCTCCTCGACGGATAGGAAGAATCAGCCCCAGCATTTT. Its translation: CASSSSTDRKNQPQHF. The chain employs TRBV6-5 and TRBJ1-5; D uncertain. This CDR3 region has 16 residues. Germline V gives CDR1 MNHEY, CDR2 SVGAGI. Between the trimmed V and J ends, which lost 6 bases and 4 bases, there was a span of 19 bases.

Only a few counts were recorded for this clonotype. The CDR3 DNA reads as TGTGCCATCAGTGAGTCGGAGTACAATGAGCAGTTCTTC. It yields the protein CAISESEYNEQFF. V is TRBV10-3 and J is TRBJ2-1; no definite D call. The CDR3 length is 13 residues. Trimming pared 0 bases from V and 4 bases from J, leaving 4 bases between. The germline V gene encodes CDR1 ENHRY and CDR2 SYGVKD.

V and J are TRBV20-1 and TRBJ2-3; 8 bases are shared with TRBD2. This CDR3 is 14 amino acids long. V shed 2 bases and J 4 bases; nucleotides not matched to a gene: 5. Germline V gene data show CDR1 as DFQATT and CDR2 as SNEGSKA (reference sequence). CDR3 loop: CSARLAGGSDTQYF. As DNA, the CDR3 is TGCAGTGCTAGACTCGCGGGAGGATCAGATACGCAGTATTTT.

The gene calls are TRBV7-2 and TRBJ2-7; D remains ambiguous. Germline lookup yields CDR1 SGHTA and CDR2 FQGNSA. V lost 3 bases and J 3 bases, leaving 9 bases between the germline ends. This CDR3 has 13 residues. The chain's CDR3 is CASSFGRFYEQYF. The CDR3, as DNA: TGTGCCAGCAGCTTTGGGCGGTTCTACGAGCAGTACTTC.

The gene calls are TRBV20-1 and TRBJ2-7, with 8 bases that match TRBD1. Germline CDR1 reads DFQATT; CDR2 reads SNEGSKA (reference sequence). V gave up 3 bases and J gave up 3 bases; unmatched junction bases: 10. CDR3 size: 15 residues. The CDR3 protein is CSASLLQGENYEQYF. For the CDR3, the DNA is TGCAGTGCTAGTCTACTACAGGGGGAAAACTACGAGCAGTACTTC.

The CDR3 nucleotides are TGTGCCAGCAGCCTCTTGACTAGCGGGATCATCAATGAGCAGTTCTTC. It translates to CASSLLTSGIINEQFF. This chain uses TRBV11-1 with TRBJ2-1; TRBD2 matches 11 bases. The germline V gene encodes CDR1 SGHAT and CDR2 FQDESV (reference sequence). The CDR3 runs 16 residues. After removal of 5 bases from V and 6 bases from J, the junction contained 9 bases not matched to a gene.

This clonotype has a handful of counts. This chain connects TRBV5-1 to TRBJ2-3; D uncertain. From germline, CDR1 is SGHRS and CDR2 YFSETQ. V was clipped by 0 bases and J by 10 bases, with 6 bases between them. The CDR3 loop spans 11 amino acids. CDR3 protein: CASSLDSAQYF. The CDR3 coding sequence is TGCGCCAGCAGCTTGGATAGTGCGCAGTATTTT.

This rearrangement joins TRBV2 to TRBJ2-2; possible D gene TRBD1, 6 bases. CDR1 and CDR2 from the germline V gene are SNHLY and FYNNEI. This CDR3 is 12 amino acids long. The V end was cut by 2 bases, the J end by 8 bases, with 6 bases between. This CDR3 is CASSETGGELFF. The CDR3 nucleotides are TGTGCCAGCAGTGAAACAGGGGGGGAGCTGTTTTTT.